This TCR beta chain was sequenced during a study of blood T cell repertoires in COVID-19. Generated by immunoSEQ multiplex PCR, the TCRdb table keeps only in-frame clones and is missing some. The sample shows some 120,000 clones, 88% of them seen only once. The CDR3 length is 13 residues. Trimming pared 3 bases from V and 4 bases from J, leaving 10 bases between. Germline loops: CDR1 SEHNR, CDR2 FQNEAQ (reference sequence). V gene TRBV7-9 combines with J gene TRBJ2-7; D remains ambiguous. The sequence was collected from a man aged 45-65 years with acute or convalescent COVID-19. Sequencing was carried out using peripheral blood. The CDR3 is CASSFSDKYEQYF. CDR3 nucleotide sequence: TGTGCCAGCAGCTTTTCAGATAAGTACGAGCAGTACTTC.